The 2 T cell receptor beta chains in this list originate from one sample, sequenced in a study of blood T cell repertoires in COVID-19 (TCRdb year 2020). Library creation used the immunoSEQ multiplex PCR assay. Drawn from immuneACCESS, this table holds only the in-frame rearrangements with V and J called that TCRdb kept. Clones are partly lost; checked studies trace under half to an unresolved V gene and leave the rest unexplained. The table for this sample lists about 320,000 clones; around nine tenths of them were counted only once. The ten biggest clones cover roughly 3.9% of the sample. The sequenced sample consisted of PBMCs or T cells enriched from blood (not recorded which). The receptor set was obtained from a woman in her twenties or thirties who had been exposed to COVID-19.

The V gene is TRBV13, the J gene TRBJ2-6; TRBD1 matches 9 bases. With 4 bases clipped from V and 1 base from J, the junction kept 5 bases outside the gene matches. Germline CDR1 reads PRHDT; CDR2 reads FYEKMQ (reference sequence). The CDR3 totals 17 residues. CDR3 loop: CASSSTGGVSGANVLTF. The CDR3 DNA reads TGTGCCAGCAGCTCGACAGGGGGTGTATCTGGGGCCAACGTCCTGACTTTC.

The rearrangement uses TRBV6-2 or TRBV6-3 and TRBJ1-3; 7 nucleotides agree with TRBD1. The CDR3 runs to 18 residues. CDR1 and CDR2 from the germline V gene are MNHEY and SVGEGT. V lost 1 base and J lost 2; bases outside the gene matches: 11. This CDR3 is CASSYFLSRDSPGNTIYF. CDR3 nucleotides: TGTGCCAGCAGTTACTTCCTATCCCGGGACAGCCCTGGAAACACCATATATTTT.